Included here is one T cell receptor (beta chain) sequence, with context. The sample originates from a study of blood T cell repertoires in COVID-19. The wider study: Donors in the United States, Italy and Spain gave samples during acute or convalescent COVID-19.

Method: immunoSEQ multiplex PCR; TCRdb's copy keeps in-frame clones and lacks some. The sample consists of a few hundred thousand clones, about 87% of them appearing once. Germline CDR1 and CDR2: ENHRY and SYGVKD. J lost 7 bases, V lost 5 bases, and 7 bases had no gene match. The CDR3 loop spans 13 amino acids. The source of this sequence is a man aged 40-55 years in a cohort exposed to, infected with or recovered from COVID-19 (not recorded which). The gene calls are TRBV10-3 and TRBJ2-7; 8 bases match TRBD2. Sequencing input: PBMCs or T cells enriched from blood (not recorded which). CDR3 residues: CAISPSGGQEQYF. CDR3 bases: TGTGCCATCAGTCCGTCGGGAGGGCAGGAGCAGTACTTC.